Sequencing of this T cell receptor (beta chain) was carried out in a study of blood T cell repertoires in COVID-19. Data came from immunoSEQ multiplex PCR; TCRdb stores just in-frame clones and leaves some out. The sample lists 250,000 to 350,000 clones; about 87% were seen once. This CDR3 spans 13 amino acids. Trimming took 2 bases from V and 7 from J, leaving 11 bases between them. Germline CDR1 and CDR2: SGHVS and FQNEAQ. The J gene is TRBJ1-2, the V gene TRBV7-8; D remains unclear. The material sequenced was PBMCs or T cells enriched from blood (not recorded which). This TCR was recovered from a woman in her twenties or thirties who had recovered from COVID-19. CDR3 sequence reads: CASSLWGVGGYTF. The CDR3 DNA reads TGTGCCAGCAGCTTATGGGGAGTAGGTGGCTACACCTTC.